This TCR beta chain was identified in a study of T cell responses to AZD1222 COVID-19 vaccine. The germline V gene encodes CDR1 SGHNT and CDR2 YYREEE (reference sequence). J was trimmed by 5 bases and V by 4 bases; bases with no gene match: 6. This CDR3 contains 15 residues. The table lists this clone with a few counts. Using immunoSEQ multiplex PCR, the repertoire was profiled, and TCRdb retains in-frame clones only, with some absent. The repertoire holds under 150,000 clones, with 92% as singletons. The clonotype originates from an adult who received the AZD1222 COVID-19 vaccine. V gene TRBV5-4 combines with J gene TRBJ2-5, with TRBD2 matching 12 bases. The specimen comprised peripheral blood, sampled 28 days after the second AZD1222 dose. CDR3 sequence reads: CASSRLAGAGETQYF. The CDR3 DNA reads as TGTGCCAGCAGCCGACTAGCGGGAGCGGGGGAGACCCAGTACTTC.